The next 25 T cell receptor beta chains were all read from a single sample in a study of blood T cells in healthy people across ages. Primed by a sample-barcoded 5' primer and a J-beta primer mix, a second PCR proceeded for about 6 to 11 cycles. One entry per CDR3 protein results from TCRdb running MiXCR on the 5' RACE reads. The table shows some 1.6 million distinct CDR3 sequences, with roughly a third occurring only once. Sequenced sample: blood. These receptors were obtained from a woman between 25 and 40 years old in good health.

The rearrangement uses TRBV30 and TRBJ1-1; no firm D call. Germline values: CDR1 GTSNPN, CDR2 SVGIG (reference sequence). This CDR3 is built from 13 residues. V lost 1 base, J lost 1 base, and 7 bases lay in between. This CDR3 is CAWSGATNTEAFF. The CDR3 coding sequence is TGTGCCTGGAGTGGGGCCACGAACACTGAAGCTTTCTTT.

The genes are TRBV14 and TRBJ2-7, with 10 bases fitting TRBD1. The CDR3 is made up of 14 amino acids. In germline, CDR1 is SGHDN, CDR2 FVKESK. Trimming took 6 bases from V and 7 from J; bases not matched to a gene: 9. CDR3 sequence: CASRPRGQGMEQYF. The CDR3 bases are TGTGCCAGCAGACCAAGGGGACAGGGGATGGAGCAGTACTTC.

A few counts support this clonotype. The V call is TRBV5-1, the J call TRBJ2-1; TRBD2 matches 9 bases. V shed 4 bases, J shed 7 bases, and the junction held 6 bases outside the gene matches. The length of the CDR3 is 14 residues. Germline V gene sequence: CDR1 SGHRS, CDR2 YFSETQ. DNA for the CDR3: TGCGCCAGCAGCGTGACTAGCGGAGGAAATGAGCAGTTCTTC. Protein product: CASSVTSGGNEQFF. The complete variable domain, with remaining parts taken from reference TRBV5-1 and TRBJ2-1, reads KAGVTQTPRYLIKTRGQQVTLSCSPISGHRSVSWYQQTPGQGLQFLFEYFSETQRNKGNFPGRFSGRQFSNSRSEMNVSTLELGDSALYLCASSVTSGGNEQFFGPGTRLTVL.

The table lists this clonotype with a few counts. The chain couples TRBV30 to TRBJ2-3, with D unresolved. CDR1 is GTSNPN and CDR2 is SVGIG in the germline V gene (reference sequence). V shed 2 bases and J shed 5 bases, with 8 bases lying between them. This CDR3 contains 12 residues. The CDR3 DNA is TGTGCCTGGAGTCTACAAGGAGATACGCAGTATTTT. Protein product: CAWSLQGDTQYF.

About this clonotype itself: A read error may be the cause here, since a much bigger clone is one base away. This chain joins TRBV6-1 and TRBJ1-2, with D unclear. The CDR3 runs to 11 residues. Germline-derived CDR1 and CDR2 are MNHNS and SASEGT. Trimming removed 6 bases from V and 5 bases from J, with 7 bases in between. CDR3 DNA: TGTGCCAGCAGGGCCGGTTATGGCTACACCTTC. This sequence encodes CASRAGYGYTF.

V is TRBV11-2 and J is TRBJ2-5, with 8 positions matching TRBD2. The CDR3 is 15 residues long. The ends lost 5 bases at V and 4 bases at J; junction bases unmatched: 9. Looked up from germline, CDR1 is SGHAT and CDR2 is FQNNGV. In DNA form, the CDR3 reads TGTGCCAGCAGCCCCAACCCCGGACTAGCAGAGACCCAGTACTTC. Its translation is CASSPNPGLAETQYF. Looking up the rest from reference TRBV11-2 and TRBJ2-5 gives the full variable domain: EAGVAQSPRYKIIEKRQSVAFWCNPISGHATLYWYQQILGQGPKLLIQFQNNGVVDDSQLPKDRFSAERLKGVDSTLKIQPAKLEDSAVYLCASSPNPGLAETQYFGPGTRLLVL.

J is TRBJ1-1 and V is TRBV30; D gene uncertain. Looked up from germline, CDR1 is GTSNPN and CDR2 is SVGIG (reference sequence). The CDR3 runs to 12 residues. V lost 0 bases and J lost 4, with 6 bases in between. As DNA, the CDR3 is TGTGCCTGGAGTGTACTTAGCACTGAAGCTTTCTTT. As protein: CAWSVLSTEAFF.

The gene calls are TRBV12-3 or TRBV12-4 and TRBJ2-7; TRBD1 aligns across 11 bases. This CDR3 has 15 amino acids. The V and J ends lost 7 bases and 4 bases, in that order; junction bases with no gene match: 9. The CDR3 is CASTIPGTGGYEQYF. CDR3 coding DNA: TGTGCCAGCACAATTCCCGGGACAGGGGGATACGAGCAGTACTTC.

This clonotype was recorded only once. This chain links TRBV7-2 with TRBJ1-1; maybe TRBD1 (6 bases). The CDR3 extends over 16 amino acids. Between the trimmed V and J ends, which lost 4 bases and 5 bases, there was a span of 20 bases. Germline values: CDR1 SGHTA, CDR2 FQGNSA. CDR3 sequence: CASSSGRGGGGTEAFF. Written as DNA, the CDR3 is TGTGCCAGCAGCTCCGGCAGAGGAGGGGGGGGGACTGAAGCTTTCTTT. The entire variable domain, with the rest obtained from reference TRBV7-2 and TRBJ1-1, is as follows: GAGVSQSPSNKVTEKGKDVELRCDPISGHTALYWYRQSLGQGLEFLIYFQGNSAPDKSGLPSDRFSAERTGGSVSTLTIQRTQQEDSAVYLCASSSGRGGGGTEAFFGQGTRLTVV.

The V call is TRBV14, the J call TRBJ2-3; D gene uncertain. Germline V CDR1 and CDR2: SGHDN, FVKESK. Trimming removed 1 base at V and 0 bases at J, with 11 bases between. The CDR3 covers 16 residues. CDR3 loop: CASSQVGSPSTDTQYF. CDR3 sequence (DNA): TGTGCCAGCAGCCAAGTCGGCAGCCCTAGCACAGATACGCAGTATTTT.

The chain carries TRBV20-1 and TRBJ2-3; 9 nucleotides align to TRBD2. In germline, CDR1 is DFQATT, CDR2 SNEGSKA (reference sequence). J was trimmed by 2 bases and V by 0 bases; bases with no gene match: 9. CDR3 size: 17 residues. CDR3: CSAREVAGGPFTDTQYF. Here the CDR3 DNA reads TGCAGTGCTAGAGAGGTGGCGGGGGGGCCGTTCACAGATACGCAGTATTTT.

The rearrangement links TRBV20-1 to TRBJ2-7, with 9 bases matching TRBD2. The CDR3 contains 14 residues. Germline loops: CDR1 DFQATT, CDR2 SNEGSKA (reference sequence). J was trimmed by 2 bases and V by 3 bases; bases with no gene match: 5. The CDR3: CSASPSGNAYEQYF. The CDR3 DNA is TGCAGTGCTAGCCCTAGCGGGAACGCCTACGAGCAGTACTTC.

This clonotype was found a few times. This chain connects TRBV27 to TRBJ1-1; a possible D gene is TRBD1 (6 bases). V gave up 4 bases and J gave up 4 bases, with 10 bases separating them. The CDR3 length is 13 residues. In germline, CDR1 is MNHEY, CDR2 SMNVEV (reference sequence). CDR3 DNA: TGTGCCAGCAGTTCGAACAGGGTCACTGAAGCTTTCTTT. Residues: CASSSNRVTEAFF.

Worth noting for this clonotype: Germline and junction disagree at one end, which may indicate a read error. The rearrangement joins TRBV15 to TRBJ2-1, with TRBD1 as a possible D gene (5 bases). Germline-derived CDR1 and CDR2 are LNHNV and YYDKDF (reference sequence). The CDR3 totals 18 residues. DNA of the CDR3: TGTGTCACCAGCAGTCCACTTAAGGGGCAGAGCTCCTACAATGAGCAGTTCTTC. It is translated as CVTSSPLKGQSSYNEQFF.

The genes are TRBV6-6 and TRBJ2-7, with D unclear. The J call may be mistaken, given a closer DNA end match to TRBJ2-5. This CDR3 has 14 residues. Looked up from germline, CDR1 is MNHNY and CDR2 is SVGAGI (reference sequence). The CDR3 loop reads CASSGPGLQETQYF. The CDR3 coding sequence is TGTGCCAGCAGTGGCCCGGGCCTACAGGAGACCCAGTACTTC.

The CDR3 sequence is CASSPTGTSGRAHGELFF. CDR3 nucleotide sequence: TGCGCCAGCAGCCCCACCGGGACTAGCGGGAGAGCCCACGGGGAGCTGTTTTTT. The chain links TRBV5-1 to TRBJ2-2; 14 nucleotides align to TRBD2. The CDR3 contains 18 residues. Germline V gene sequence: CDR1 SGHRS, CDR2 YFSETQ. V was clipped by 4 bases and J by 7 bases; unmatched bases: 12.

For this clonotype: The germline gene is not matched at one end of the junction; a read error may be the cause. The gene calls are TRBV20-1 and TRBJ2-7; maybe TRBD1 (5 bases). The DNA end is a closer match to TRBJ2-4, so the J assignment may be wrong. The CDR3 totals 13 residues. Looked up from germline, CDR1 is DFQATT and CDR2 is SNEGSKA (reference sequence). The CDR3 region has the DNA TGCAATGCTAGAGATTCCAGGGTGGACATTCAGTACTTC. Translation gives CNARDSRVDIQYF.

The chain couples TRBV20-1 to TRBJ1-5; 8 positions match TRBD1. This CDR3 region has 17 residues. V shed 6 bases, J shed 4 bases, and the junction held 17 bases outside the gene matches. Per germline, CDR1 DFQATT and CDR2 SNEGSKA (reference sequence). CDR3 loop: CSANLGQGLVYNQPQHF. For the CDR3, the DNA is TGCAGTGCAAACCTCGGACAGGGCCTCGTTTATAATCAGCCCCAGCATTTT.

Only one count was recorded for this clonotype. The rearrangement joins TRBV5-1 to TRBJ2-3, with 9 bases aligning to TRBD2. Germline loops: CDR1 SGHRS, CDR2 YFSETQ. CDR3 length equals 15 residues. The J segment lost 3 bases and the V segment lost 8 bases, leaving 10 bases of the junction unmatched. The DNA for the CDR3 is TGCGCCAGTCGTATAGCGGGAGATGGGACAGATACGCAGTATTTT. Protein product: CASRIAGDGTDTQYF.

V gene TRBV29-1 combines with J gene TRBJ2-5; D gene ambiguous. Between the trimmed V and J ends, which lost 2 bases and 5 bases, there was a span of 12 bases. Germline V gene sequence: CDR1 SQVTM, CDR2 ANQGSEA. The CDR3 runs 13 residues. In DNA form, the CDR3 reads TGCAGCGTTGAATCCAACCAAGCGGAGACCCAGTACTTC. Its protein is CSVESNQAETQYF.

This clonotype was seen more than once but under ten times. The rearrangement uses TRBV20-1 and TRBJ2-5, with 8 bases that match TRBD2. J lost 7 bases, V lost 6 bases, and 10 bases had no gene match. CDR3 length equals 13 residues. CDR1 and CDR2 from the germline V gene are DFQATT and SNEGSKA (reference sequence). CDR3 amino acids: CSARTSLDGTQYF. CDR3 sequence (DNA): TGCAGTGCGCGGACTAGCTTGGACGGGACCCAGTACTTC.

This clonotype has only one observation. One base away lies a much larger clone, so this may be a sequencing read error. The rearrangement uses TRBV9 and TRBJ2-1; 9 nucleotides agree with TRBD2. The length of the CDR3 is 17 residues. Germline CDR1 reads SGDLS; CDR2 reads YYNGEE. In DNA, the CDR3 is TGTGCCTGCAGCTTGGGAGCCCTAGCGGGGCTATACAATGAGCAGTTCTTC. Its protein product is CACSLGALAGLYNEQFF.

This clonotype was detected a few times. The rearrangement joins TRBV7-3 to TRBJ2-3, with D perhaps TRBD2 (6 bases). The V gene's germline CDR1 is SGHTA and CDR2 FQGTGA. V was clipped by 3 bases and J by 5 bases, with 12 bases between them. CDR3 size: 14 residues. The chain's CDR3 is CASSFGGVLDTQYF. Written as DNA, the CDR3 is TGTGCCAGCAGCTTCGGGGGAGTATTAGATACGCAGTATTTT.

This clonotype has ten or more counts. The chain couples TRBV7-8 to TRBJ2-7; no clear D gene. CDR1 and CDR2 from the germline V gene are SGHVS and FQNEAQ. There are 13 residues in the CDR3. V shed 1 base and J shed 4 bases, with 8 bases lying between them. The CDR3 region has the DNA TGTGCCAGCAGCTTAGAAGACGGTTACGAGCAGTACTTC. Translation gives CASSLEDGYEQYF.

A note on this clonotype: Just one base apart from a much larger clone, this may be a read error. The CDR3: CASSRGDRVYERYF. The CDR3 nucleotides are TGTGCCAGCAGCCGGGGGGACAGGGTCTACGAGCGGTACTTC. V usage is TRBV13 and J usage is TRBJ2-4; 9 bases are a match to TRBD1. The V gene end was trimmed by 5 bases and the J gene end by 15 bases; junction bases not matched to a gene: 14. The germline gives CDR1 PRHDT, CDR2 FYEKMQ (reference sequence). The CDR3 sequence is 14 residues long.